The next 6 T cell receptor beta chains were all read from a single sample in a study of regulatory T cells in long-lasting Graves disease. Time point denoted: newly diagnosed GD, antithyroid drugs for less than 3 months. The TCR library was made from RNA that had been extracted from PBMCs in TRIzol. TCR beta libraries were built with iRepertoire HTBI primers and Arm-PCR of CDR3 regions. In TCRdb, the multiplex PCR reads were re-called with MiXCR into one record per CDR3 protein. The table includes over 350,000 distinct CDR3 sequences, approximately 14% detected once. The same specimen was also included in a second study, on T cells in Graves' hyperthyroidism and ophthalmopathy.

The sample here was peripheral blood mononuclear cells (PBMCs), taken at new diagnosis, from a patient treated with antithyroid drugs. The origin of the receptors is a woman aged 45-59 years with Graves disease.

This clonotype was recorded at least ten times. The genes are TRBV3-1 and TRBJ1-1; D possibly corresponds to TRBD1 (5 bases). CDR3 length equals 13 residues. V was shortened by 0 bases and J by 7 bases, with 9 bases between the two germline ends. Germline CDR1 reads LGHDT; CDR2 reads YNNKEL (reference sequence). CDR3 DNA: TGTGCCAGCAGCCAAGATGGGCAGGGTGAAGCTTTCTTT. Translated: CASSQDGQGEAFF.

The chain joins TRBV5-1 to TRBJ2-5; TRBD2 might be the D (6 bases). Germline assignment: CDR1 SGHRS and CDR2 YFSETQ. Trimming took 2 bases from V and 0 from J, leaving 14 bases between them. This CDR3 is 16 amino acids long. This chain's CDR3 is CASSLASAGYQETQYF. The CDR3 DNA follows: TGCGCCAGCAGCTTAGCGTCGGCGGGGTACCAAGAGACCCAGTACTTC.

The gene calls are TRBV19 and TRBJ2-2; perhaps TRBD2 as D (5 bases). Looked up from germline, CDR1 is LNHDA and CDR2 is SQIVND (reference sequence). Trimming took off 4 bases at V and 2 bases at J, with 17 bases between the two ends. The CDR3 has 17 residues. The DNA for the CDR3 is TGTGCCAGTAGTAACACTCTCCGGGGAACTAACACCGGGGAGCTGTTTTTT. Translated: CASSNTLRGTNTGELFF.

This clonotype showed up many times. The gene calls are TRBV20-1 and TRBJ2-1; TRBD2 matches at 14 bases. V dropped 6 bases and J dropped 4; count of bases not matched to a gene: 11. Looked up from germline, CDR1 is DFQATT and CDR2 is SNEGSKA (reference sequence). The CDR3 runs 17 residues. The DNA for the CDR3 is TGCAGTGCGCTCGGGACTAGCGGGAGTATTGGGTACAATGAGCAGTTCTTC. It codes for CSALGTSGSIGYNEQFF.

With respect to this clonotype: Given a much more abundant clone one base away, this may be a read error. J is TRBJ2-4 and V is TRBV28, with TRBD2 matching 10 bases. The length of the CDR3 is 15 residues. The J segment lost 5 bases and the V segment lost 2 bases, leaving 3 bases of the junction unmatched. Germline V gene data show CDR1 as MDHEN and CDR2 as SYDVKM. Here the CDR3 reads CASSLPSGGENIQYF. CDR3 nucleotides: TGTGCCAGCAGTTTACCTAGCGGGGGTGAAAACATTCAGTACTTC. Full variable domain (outside the CDR3, taken from reference TRBV28 and TRBJ2-4): DVKVTQSSRYLVKRTGEKVFLECVQDMDHENMFWYRQDPGLGLRLIYFSYDVKMKEKGDIPEGYSVSREKKERFSLILESASTNQTSMYLCASSLPSGGENIQYFGAGTRLSVL.

This clonotype was observed at least ten times. The J gene is TRBJ1-5, the V gene TRBV2, with 7 bases matching TRBD1. The CDR3 spans 15 residues. Trimming took 6 bases from V and 5 from J; bases not matched to a gene: 10. Germline values: CDR1 SNHLY, CDR2 FYNNEI. CDR3 coding DNA: TGTGCCAGCAGGAACACAGGGGCGGGGTATCAGCCCCAGCATTTT. This codes for CASRNTGAGYQPQHF.